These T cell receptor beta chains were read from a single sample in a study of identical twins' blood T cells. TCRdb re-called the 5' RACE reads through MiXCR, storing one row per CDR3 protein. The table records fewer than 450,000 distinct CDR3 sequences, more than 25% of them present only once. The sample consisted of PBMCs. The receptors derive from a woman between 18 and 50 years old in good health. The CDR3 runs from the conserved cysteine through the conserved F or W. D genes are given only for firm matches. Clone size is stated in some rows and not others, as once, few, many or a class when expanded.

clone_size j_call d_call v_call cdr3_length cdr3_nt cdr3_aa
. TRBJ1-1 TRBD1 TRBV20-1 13 TGCAGTGCTGGAGAGCCAGGGGGCACTGAAGCTTTCTTT CSAGEPGGTEAFF
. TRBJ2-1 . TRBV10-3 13 TGTGCCATCAGAAATCTTCTCTACAATGAGCAGTTCTTC CAIRNLLYNEQFF
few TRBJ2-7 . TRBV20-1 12 TGCAGTGCCCGGGACCCCAGGCACGAGCAGTACTTC CSARDPRHEQYF
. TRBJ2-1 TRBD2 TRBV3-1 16 TGTGCCAGCAGCCAAGAATTACTAGCGACCTACAATGAGCAGTTCTTC CASSQELLATYNEQFF
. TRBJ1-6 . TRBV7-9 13 TGTGCCAGCAGCCAGCGTGTTGATTCACCCCTCCACTTT CASSQRVDSPLHF
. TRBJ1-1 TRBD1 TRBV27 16 TGTGCCAGCAGTCCAGGGGCCCCGACAGGGGTTAATGACGCTTTCTTT CASSPGAPTGVNDAFF
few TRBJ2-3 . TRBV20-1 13 TGCAGTGCGTTTACCTTGACTGCTTTTACGCAGTATTTT CSAFTLTAFTQYF
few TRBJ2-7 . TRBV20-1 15 TGCAGTGCTAATGAGGGCGGGACAGATACCTACGAGCAGTACTTC CSANEGGTDTYEQYF
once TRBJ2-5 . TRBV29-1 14 TGCAGCGTTGTTTTGCGGCAGCCCTTCGAGACTCAGTACTTC CSVVLRQPFETQYF
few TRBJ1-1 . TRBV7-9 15 TGTGCCAGCAGCTTAGTCGGCGGAGTGAACACTGAAGCTTTCTTT CASSLVGGVNTEAFF
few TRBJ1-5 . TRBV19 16 TGTGCCAGTAGTATGGCGACAGCTAAGCACAATCAGCCCCAGCATTTT CASSMATAKHNQPQHF
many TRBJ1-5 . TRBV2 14 TGTGCCAGCACTGGGGTCTATAGCAATCAGCCCCAGCATTTT CASTGVYSNQPQHF
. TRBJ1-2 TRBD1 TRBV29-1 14 TGCAGCGTTGAGGATCCACAGGGGTACTATGGCTACACCTTC CSVEDPQGYYGYTF
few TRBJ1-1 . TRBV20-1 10 TGCAGTGCTAACGGTAGGGAAGCTTTCTTT CSANGREAFF
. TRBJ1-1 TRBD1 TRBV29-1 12 TGCAGCGTTGACGAGGGACAGAGCACCGCTTTCTTT CSVDEGQSTAFF
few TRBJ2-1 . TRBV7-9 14 TGTGCCAGCAGCCGGGGCGAGGTATACAATGAGCAGTTCTTC CASSRGEVYNEQFF